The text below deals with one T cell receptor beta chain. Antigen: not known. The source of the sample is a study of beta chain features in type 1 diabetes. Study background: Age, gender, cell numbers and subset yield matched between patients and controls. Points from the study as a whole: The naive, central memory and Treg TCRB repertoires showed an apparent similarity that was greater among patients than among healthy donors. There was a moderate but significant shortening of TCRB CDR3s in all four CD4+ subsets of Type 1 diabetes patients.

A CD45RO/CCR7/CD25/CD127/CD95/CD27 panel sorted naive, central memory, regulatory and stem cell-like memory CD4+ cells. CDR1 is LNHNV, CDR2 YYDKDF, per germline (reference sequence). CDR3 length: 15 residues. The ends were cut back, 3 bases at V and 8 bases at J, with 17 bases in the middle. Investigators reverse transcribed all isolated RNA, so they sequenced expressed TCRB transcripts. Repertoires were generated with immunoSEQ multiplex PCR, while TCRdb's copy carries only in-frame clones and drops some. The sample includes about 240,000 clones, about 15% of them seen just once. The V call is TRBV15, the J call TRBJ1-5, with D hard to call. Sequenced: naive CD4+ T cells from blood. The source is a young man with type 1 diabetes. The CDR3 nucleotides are TGTGCCACCAGCAGGGGGATAGGAGGTCGGGAGCCCCAGCATTTT. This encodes CATSRGIGGREPQHF.